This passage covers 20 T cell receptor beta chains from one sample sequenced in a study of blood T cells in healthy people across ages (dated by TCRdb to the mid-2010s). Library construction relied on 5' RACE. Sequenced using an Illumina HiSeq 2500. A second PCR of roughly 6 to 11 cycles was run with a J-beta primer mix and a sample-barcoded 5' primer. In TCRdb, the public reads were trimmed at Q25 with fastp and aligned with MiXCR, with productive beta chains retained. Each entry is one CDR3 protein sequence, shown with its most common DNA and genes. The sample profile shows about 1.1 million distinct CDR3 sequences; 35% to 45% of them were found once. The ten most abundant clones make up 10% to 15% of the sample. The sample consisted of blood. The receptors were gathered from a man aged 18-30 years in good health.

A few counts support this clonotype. As DNA, the CDR3 is TGCAGCTATACTAACTATGGCTACACCTTC. Amino acids: CSYTNYGYTF. The chain has TRBV20-1 and TRBJ1-2; D gene ambiguous. CDR1 DFQATT and CDR2 SNEGSKA come from the germline V gene (reference sequence). This CDR3 spans 10 amino acids.

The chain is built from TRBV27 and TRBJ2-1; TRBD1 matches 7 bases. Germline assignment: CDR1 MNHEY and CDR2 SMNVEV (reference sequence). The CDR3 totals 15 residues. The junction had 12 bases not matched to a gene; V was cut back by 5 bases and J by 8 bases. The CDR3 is CASSPRDRAGDEQFF. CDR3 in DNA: TGTGCCAGCAGTCCAAGAGACAGGGCAGGCGATGAGCAGTTCTTC.

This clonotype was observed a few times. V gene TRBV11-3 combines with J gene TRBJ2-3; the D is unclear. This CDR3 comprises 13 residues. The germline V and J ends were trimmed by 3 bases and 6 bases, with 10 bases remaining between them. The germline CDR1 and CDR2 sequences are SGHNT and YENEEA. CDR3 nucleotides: TGTGCCAGCAGCTTTTTTTCTAGGGATACGCAGTATTTT. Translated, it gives CASSFFSRDTQYF.

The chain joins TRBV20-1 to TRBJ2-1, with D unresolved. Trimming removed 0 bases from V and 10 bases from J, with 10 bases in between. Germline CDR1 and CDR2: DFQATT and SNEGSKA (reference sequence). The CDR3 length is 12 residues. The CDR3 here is CSARDQKTEQFF. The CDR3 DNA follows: TGCAGTGCTAGAGATCAAAAGACCGAGCAGTTCTTC.

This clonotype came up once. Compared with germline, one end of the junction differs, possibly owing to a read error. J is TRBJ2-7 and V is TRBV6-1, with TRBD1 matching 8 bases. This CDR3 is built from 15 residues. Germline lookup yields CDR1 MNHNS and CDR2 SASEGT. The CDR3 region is CARSEHGQGSYEQYF. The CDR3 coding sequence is TGTGCCCGCAGCGAACATGGACAGGGATCCTACGAGCAGTACTTC.

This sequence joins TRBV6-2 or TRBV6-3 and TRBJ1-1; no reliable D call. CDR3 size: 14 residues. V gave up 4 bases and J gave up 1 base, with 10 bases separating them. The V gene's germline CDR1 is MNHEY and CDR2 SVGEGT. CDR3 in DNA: TGTGCCAGCAGTTTCGGACGGGGGAACACTGAAGCTTTCTTT. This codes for CASSFGRGNTEAFF.

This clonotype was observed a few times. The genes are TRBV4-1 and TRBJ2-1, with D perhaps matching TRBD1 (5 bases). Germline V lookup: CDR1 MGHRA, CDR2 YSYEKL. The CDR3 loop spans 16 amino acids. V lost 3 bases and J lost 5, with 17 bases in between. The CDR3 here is CASSHKGIKTNNEQFF. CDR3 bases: TGCGCCAGCAGCCACAAGGGGATTAAAACTAACAATGAGCAGTTCTTC.

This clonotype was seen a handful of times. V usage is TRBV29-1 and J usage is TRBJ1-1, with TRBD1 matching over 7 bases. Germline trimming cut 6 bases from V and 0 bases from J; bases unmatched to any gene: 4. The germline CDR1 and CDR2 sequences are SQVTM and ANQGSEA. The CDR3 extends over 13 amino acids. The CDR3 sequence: CSVLRGMNTEAFF. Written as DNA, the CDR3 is TGCAGCGTCCTCAGGGGGATGAACACTGAAGCTTTCTTT.

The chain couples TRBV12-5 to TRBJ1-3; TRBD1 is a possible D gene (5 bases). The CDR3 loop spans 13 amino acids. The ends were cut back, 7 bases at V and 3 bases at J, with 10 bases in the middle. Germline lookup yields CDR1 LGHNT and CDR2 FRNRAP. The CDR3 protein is CASAQGIGNTIYF. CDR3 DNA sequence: TGTGCTAGTGCCCAGGGAATTGGAAACACCATATATTTT.

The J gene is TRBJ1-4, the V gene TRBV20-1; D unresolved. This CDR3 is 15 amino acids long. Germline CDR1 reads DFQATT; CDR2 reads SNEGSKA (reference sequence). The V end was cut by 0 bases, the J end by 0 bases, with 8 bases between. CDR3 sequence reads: CSARDSGSTNEKLFF. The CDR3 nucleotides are TGCAGTGCTAGAGATTCAGGATCAACTAATGAAAAACTGTTTTTT.

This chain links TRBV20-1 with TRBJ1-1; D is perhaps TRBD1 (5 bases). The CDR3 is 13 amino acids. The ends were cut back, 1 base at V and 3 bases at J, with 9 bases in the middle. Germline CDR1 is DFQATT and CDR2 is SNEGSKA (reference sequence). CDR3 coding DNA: TGCAGTGCTAGAGTGGGGCAGTACACTGAAGCTTTCTTT. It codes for CSARVGQYTEAFF.

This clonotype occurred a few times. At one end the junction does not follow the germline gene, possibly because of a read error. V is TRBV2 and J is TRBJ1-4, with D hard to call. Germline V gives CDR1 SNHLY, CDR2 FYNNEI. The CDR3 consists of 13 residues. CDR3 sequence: CASSDPPNGKLFF. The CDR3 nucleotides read TGTGCCAGCAGTGATCCCCCTAATGGAAAACTGTTTTTT.

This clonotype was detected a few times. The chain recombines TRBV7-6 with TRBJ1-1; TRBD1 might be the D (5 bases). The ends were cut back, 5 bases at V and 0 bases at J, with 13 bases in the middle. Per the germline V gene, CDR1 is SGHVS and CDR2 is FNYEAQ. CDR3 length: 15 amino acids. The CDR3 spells CASSVQSTVNTEAFF. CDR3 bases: TGTGCCAGCAGCGTACAATCGACAGTGAACACTGAAGCTTTCTTT.

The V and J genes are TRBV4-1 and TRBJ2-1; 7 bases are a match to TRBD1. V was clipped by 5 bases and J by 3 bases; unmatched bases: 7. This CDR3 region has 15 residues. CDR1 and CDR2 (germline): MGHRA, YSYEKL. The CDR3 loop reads CASSYFGTVYNEQFF. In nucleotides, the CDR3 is TGCGCCAGCAGCTATTTCGGGACAGTCTACAATGAGCAGTTCTTC.

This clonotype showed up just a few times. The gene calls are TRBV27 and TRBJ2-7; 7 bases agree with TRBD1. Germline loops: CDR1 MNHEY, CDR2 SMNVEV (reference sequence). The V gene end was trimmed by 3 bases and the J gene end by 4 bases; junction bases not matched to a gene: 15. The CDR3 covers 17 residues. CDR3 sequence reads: CASSFWPGGSGHYEQYF. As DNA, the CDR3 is TGTGCCAGCAGTTTCTGGCCAGGGGGTTCCGGCCATTACGAGCAGTACTTC.

CDR3 in amino acids: CASSPDDIDGYTF. The CDR3, as DNA: TGTGCCAGCTCACCAGATGACATCGATGGCTACACCTTC. The V and J genes are TRBV18 and TRBJ1-2; no clear D. The germline V gene has CDR1 KGHSH and CDR2 LQKENI. With 2 bases removed from V and 6 bases from J, the gap between germline ends came to 10 bases. This CDR3 region has 13 residues.

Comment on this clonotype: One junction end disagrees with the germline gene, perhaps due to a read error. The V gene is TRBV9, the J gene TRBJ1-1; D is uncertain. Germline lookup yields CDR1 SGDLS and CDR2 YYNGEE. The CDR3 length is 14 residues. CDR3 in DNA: TGTGCCAGCAGCGTTGGGAATATCGGCGCTGAGGCTTTCTTT. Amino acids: CASSVGNIGAEAFF.

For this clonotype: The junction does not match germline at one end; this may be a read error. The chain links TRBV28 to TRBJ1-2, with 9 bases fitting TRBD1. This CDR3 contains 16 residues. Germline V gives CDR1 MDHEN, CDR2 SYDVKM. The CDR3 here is CASRKTHRDRAYGHTF. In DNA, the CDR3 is TGTGCCAGCAGGAAGACACACCGGGACAGGGCCTATGGCCACACCTTC.

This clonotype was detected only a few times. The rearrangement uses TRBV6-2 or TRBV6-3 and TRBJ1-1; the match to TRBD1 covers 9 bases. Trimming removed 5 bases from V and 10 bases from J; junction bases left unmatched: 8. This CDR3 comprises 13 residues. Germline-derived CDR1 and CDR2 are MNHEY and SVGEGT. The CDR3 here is CASSRTGAASAFF. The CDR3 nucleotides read TGTGCCAGCAGTAGGACAGGGGCTGCGTCAGCTTTCTTT.

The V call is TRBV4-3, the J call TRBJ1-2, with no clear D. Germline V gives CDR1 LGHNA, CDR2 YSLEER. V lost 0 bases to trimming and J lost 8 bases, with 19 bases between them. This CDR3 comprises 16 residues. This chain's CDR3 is CASSQDLVVSSTGYTF. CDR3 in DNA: TGCGCCAGCAGCCAAGATCTTGTTGTATCTTCTACGGGCTACACCTTC.